The rows below give T cell receptor beta chains drawn from one sample of a study of control samples from healthy donors and cancer patients. Clones were sequenced by immunoSEQ multiplex PCR, and TCRdb holds only the in-frame ones, with some missing. The sample holds 70,000 to 100,000 clones, about nine tenths seen once. The sample consisted of blood. Source of these receptors: a man aged 50-60 years in good health. CDR3s include the opening cysteine and the closing phenylalanine or tryptophan. D genes are given only for firm matches. Clone size appears in some rows only: once, few, many, or a class for an expanded clone.

clone_size: -
v_call: TRBV7-8
j_call: TRBJ2-5
cdr3_length: 15
d_call: TRBD1
cdr3_nt: TGTGCCAGCAGCTTAAGAGGGGGACAGGGAGGGACCCAGTACTTC
cdr3_aa: CASSLRGGQGGTQYF

clone_size: -
v_call: TRBV14
j_call: TRBJ1-2
cdr3_length: 13
d_call: TRBD1
cdr3_nt: TGTGCCAGCAGCCCGGACAGGGGGTTCGGCTACACCTTC
cdr3_aa: CASSPDRGFGYTF

clone_size: -
v_call: TRBV4-1
j_call: TRBJ1-5
cdr3_length: 16
d_call: -
cdr3_nt: TGCGCCAGCAGCCAACCTCCCGGGGGTCCCAATCAGCCCCAGCATTTT
cdr3_aa: CASSQPPGGPNQPQHF

clone_size: -
v_call: TRBV7-9
j_call: TRBJ1-5
cdr3_length: 12
d_call: -
cdr3_nt: TGTGCCAGCGGTAACAGGAACCAGCCCCAGCATTTT
cdr3_aa: CASGNRNQPQHF

clone_size: once
v_call: TRBV2
j_call: TRBJ1-5
cdr3_length: 13
d_call: -
cdr3_nt: TGTGCCAGCAAAGAGGACTATTCAGGGCCCCAGCATTTT
cdr3_aa: CASKEDYSGPQHF

clone_size: -
v_call: TRBV7-2
j_call: TRBJ1-6
cdr3_length: 17
d_call: -
cdr3_nt: TGTGCCAGCAGCTTAGCGCTCCCGAGCTCCTATAATTCACCCCTCCACTTT
cdr3_aa: CASSLALPSSYNSPLHF

clone_size: -
v_call: TRBV6-1
j_call: TRBJ1-2
cdr3_length: 13
d_call: -
cdr3_nt: TGTGCCAGCAGTGAACGGGGCAGCTATGGCTACACCTTC
cdr3_aa: CASSERGSYGYTF

clone_size: -
v_call: TRBV6-6
j_call: TRBJ2-7
cdr3_length: 15
d_call: -
cdr3_nt: TGTGCCAGCAGCCCAACCGGACAGACTTCTACGTTGGAGTACTTC
cdr3_aa: CASSPTGQTSTLEYF

clone_size: -
v_call: TRBV15
j_call: TRBJ2-2
cdr3_length: 17
d_call: TRBD1
cdr3_nt: TGTGCCACCAGCAGGAGCTCGACAGGGGCTAACACCGGGGAGCTGTTTTTT
cdr3_aa: CATSRSSTGANTGELFF

clone_size: -
v_call: TRBV3-1/TRBV3-2
j_call: TRBJ1-4
cdr3_length: 19
d_call: -
cdr3_nt: TGTGCCAGCAGCCAAGGTGTTGGGGGAAGTCCGGGAACTAATGAAAAACTGTTTTTT
cdr3_aa: CASSQGVGGSPGTNEKLFF

clone_size: once
v_call: TRBV5-1
j_call: TRBJ2-5
cdr3_length: 13
d_call: -
cdr3_nt: TGCGCCACCCGAGACAGTCACCAAGAGACCCAGTACTTC
cdr3_aa: CATRDSHQETQYF

clone_size: -
v_call: TRBV7-6
j_call: TRBJ2-7
cdr3_length: 16
d_call: TRBD2
cdr3_nt: TGTGCCAGCAGCTTATCGGAAGTGAGCGGGGCCTACGAGCAGTACTTC
cdr3_aa: CASSLSEVSGAYEQYF

clone_size: -
v_call: TRBV7-9
j_call: TRBJ1-2
cdr3_length: 13
d_call: -
cdr3_nt: TGTGCCAGCAGCTATCAGGGGAAGAGCGGCTACACCTTC
cdr3_aa: CASSYQGKSGYTF

clone_size: once
v_call: TRBV5-6
j_call: TRBJ1-1
cdr3_length: 14
d_call: -
cdr3_nt: TGTGCCAGCAGCTTGACCGGGTTCCCCGTGGGAGCTTTCTTT
cdr3_aa: CASSLTGFPVGAFF

clone_size: once
v_call: TRBV5-1
j_call: TRBJ2-3
cdr3_length: 14
d_call: TRBD1
cdr3_nt: TGCGCCAGCACCCCCGACAGGGCGACAGATACGCAGTATTTT
cdr3_aa: CASTPDRATDTQYF

clone_size: -
v_call: TRBV6-5
j_call: TRBJ2-7
cdr3_length: 15
d_call: -
cdr3_nt: TGTGCCAGCACAGCTTGGAGAGGGGAAAACTACGAGCAGTACTTC
cdr3_aa: CASTAWRGENYEQYF

clone_size: once
v_call: TRBV27
j_call: TRBJ1-6
cdr3_length: 15
d_call: -
cdr3_nt: TGTGCCAGCAGTTTATTAGAGGGGAGAAATTCACCCCTCCACTTT
cdr3_aa: CASSLLEGRNSPLHF

clone_size: -
v_call: TRBV5-1
j_call: TRBJ1-1
cdr3_length: 16
d_call: -
cdr3_nt: TGCGCCAGCAGCTCAATGGCCCGGGACGTCTCCACTGAAGCTTTCTTT
cdr3_aa: CASSSMARDVSTEAFF

clone_size: -
v_call: TRBV2
j_call: TRBJ1-2
cdr3_length: 14
d_call: TRBD1
cdr3_nt: TGTGCCAGCAGCTTGACAGGGGGCCACTATGGCTACACCTTC
cdr3_aa: CASSLTGGHYGYTF

clone_size: -
v_call: TRBV11-3
j_call: TRBJ1-3
cdr3_length: 13
d_call: -
cdr3_nt: TGTGCCAGCAGCTCCGTTCGTGGAAGTGCCATATATTTT
cdr3_aa: CASSSVRGSAIYF

clone_size: -
v_call: TRBV3-1/TRBV3-2
j_call: TRBJ1-3
cdr3_length: 16
d_call: TRBD1
cdr3_nt: TGTGCCAGCAGCCCGCGACAGGGGGCGGAAGGAAACACCATATATTTT
cdr3_aa: CASSPRQGAEGNTIYF

clone_size: -
v_call: TRBV7-9
j_call: TRBJ2-5
cdr3_length: 12
d_call: -
cdr3_nt: TGTGCCAGCAGCCGACAGGCAGAGACCCAGTACTTC
cdr3_aa: CASSRQAETQYF

clone_size: -
v_call: TRBV12-3/TRBV12-4
j_call: TRBJ2-7
cdr3_length: 11
d_call: -
cdr3_nt: TGTGCCAGCAGCTCCCTCTACGAGCAGTACTTC
cdr3_aa: CASSSLYEQYF

clone_size: -
v_call: TRBV19
j_call: TRBJ1-2
cdr3_length: 13
d_call: TRBD1
cdr3_nt: TGTGCCAGTACCGCGACAGGGACCTATGGCTACACCTTC
cdr3_aa: CASTATGTYGYTF

clone_size: -
v_call: TRBV2
j_call: TRBJ2-5
cdr3_length: 11
d_call: -
cdr3_nt: TGTGCCTGCGGCGTCCAAGAGACCCAGTACTTC
cdr3_aa: CACGVQETQYF

clone_size: -
v_call: TRBV4-3
j_call: TRBJ2-5
cdr3_length: 15
d_call: -
cdr3_nt: TGCGCCAGCAGCCAAGCTGGGGGGGGCCGAGAGACCCAGTACTTC
cdr3_aa: CASSQAGGGRETQYF

clone_size: -
v_call: TRBV5-6
j_call: TRBJ1-1
cdr3_length: 15
d_call: TRBD1
cdr3_nt: TGTGCCAGCAGACTACGACAGGGCTGGGGTACTGAAGCTTTCTTT
cdr3_aa: CASRLRQGWGTEAFF

clone_size: -
v_call: TRBV12-3/TRBV12-4
j_call: TRBJ2-5
cdr3_length: 13
d_call: -
cdr3_nt: TGTGCCAGCAGTTCGGCGGTTAGGGAGACCCAGTACTTC
cdr3_aa: CASSSAVRETQYF

clone_size: -
v_call: TRBV5-1
j_call: TRBJ2-3
cdr3_length: 15
d_call: TRBD2
cdr3_nt: TGCGCCAGCGGAGACACCAGCGGGGGCACAGATACGCAGTATTTT
cdr3_aa: CASGDTSGGTDTQYF

clone_size: few
v_call: TRBV29-1
j_call: TRBJ1-6
cdr3_length: 11
d_call: -
cdr3_nt: TGCAGACAGGCCTATAATTCACCCCTCCACTTT
cdr3_aa: CRQAYNSPLHF

clone_size: -
v_call: TRBV29-1
j_call: TRBJ1-1
cdr3_length: 12
d_call: TRBD1
cdr3_nt: TGCAGCGTCGACAGGGGGAACACTGAAGCTTTCTTT
cdr3_aa: CSVDRGNTEAFF

clone_size: few
v_call: TRBV2
j_call: TRBJ2-7
cdr3_length: 13
d_call: -
cdr3_nt: TGTGCCAGCAACCAGCGGAACTCCTACGAGCAGTACTTC
cdr3_aa: CASNQRNSYEQYF

clone_size: -
v_call: TRBV30
j_call: TRBJ1-4
cdr3_length: 14
d_call: -
cdr3_nt: TGTGCCTGGAGAAGGACTCCGGACCGGGAAAAACTGTTTTTT
cdr3_aa: CAWRRTPDREKLFF

clone_size: -
v_call: TRBV10-2
j_call: TRBJ1-1
cdr3_length: 14
d_call: -
cdr3_nt: TGCGCCAGCAGCGAAACGGACGCGAACACTGAAGCTTTCTTT
cdr3_aa: CASSETDANTEAFF

clone_size: few
v_call: TRBV5-6
j_call: TRBJ1-2
cdr3_length: 13
d_call: -
cdr3_nt: TGTGCCAGCAGCTTGGACACCTCGACTGGCTACACCTTC
cdr3_aa: CASSLDTSTGYTF

clone_size: -
v_call: TRBV6-5
j_call: TRBJ2-5
cdr3_length: 11
d_call: -
cdr3_nt: TGTGCCAGCCGGGGGTTAGGGGCCCAGTACTTC
cdr3_aa: CASRGLGAQYF

clone_size: -
v_call: TRBV11-3
j_call: TRBJ1-1
cdr3_length: 14
d_call: TRBD1
cdr3_nt: TGTGCCAGCAGCCTCGATTTCAGGGGGACTGAAGCTTTCTTT
cdr3_aa: CASSLDFRGTEAFF

clone_size: -
v_call: TRBV18
j_call: TRBJ1-1
cdr3_length: 18
d_call: -
cdr3_nt: TGTGCCAGCTCACCACCCGGGAGACAGCCGGGGGCTAACACTGAAGCTTTCTTT
cdr3_aa: CASSPPGRQPGANTEAFF

clone_size: once
v_call: TRBV3-1/TRBV3-2
j_call: TRBJ2-2
cdr3_length: 12
d_call: -
cdr3_nt: TGTGCCACAAATATGAACACCGGGGAGCTGTTTTTT
cdr3_aa: CATNMNTGELFF

clone_size: -
v_call: TRBV5-6
j_call: TRBJ1-1
cdr3_length: 15
d_call: -
cdr3_nt: TGTGCCAGCAGCTTGAGGGGACCCATTTTTACTGAAGCTTTCTTT
cdr3_aa: CASSLRGPIFTEAFF

clone_size: -
v_call: TRBV7-2
j_call: TRBJ2-7
cdr3_length: 14
d_call: TRBD2
cdr3_nt: TGTGCCAGCAGGGCCATGGGAGGGAACTACGAGCAGTACTTC
cdr3_aa: CASRAMGGNYEQYF

clone_size: -
v_call: TRBV2
j_call: TRBJ1-1
cdr3_length: 12
d_call: -
cdr3_nt: TGTGCCAGCAGTGAGGGGTTAACTGAAGCTTTCTTT
cdr3_aa: CASSEGLTEAFF

clone_size: -
v_call: TRBV10-3
j_call: TRBJ1-5
cdr3_length: 14
d_call: -
cdr3_nt: TGTGCCATCAGTGAGGTGGAGGGCAATCAGCCCCAGCATTTT
cdr3_aa: CAISEVEGNQPQHF

clone_size: -
v_call: TRBV9
j_call: TRBJ1-2
cdr3_length: 16
d_call: -
cdr3_nt: TGTGCCAGCAGCGCCGGGACATCCCAAGGGTTTAATGGCTACACCTTC
cdr3_aa: CASSAGTSQGFNGYTF

clone_size: -
v_call: TRBV5-8
j_call: TRBJ1-2
cdr3_length: 15
d_call: -
cdr3_nt: TGTGCCAGCAGCTTGTCGCCGGCGGCTAACTATGGCTACACCTTC
cdr3_aa: CASSLSPAANYGYTF

clone_size: -
v_call: TRBV10-1
j_call: TRBJ1-1
cdr3_length: 14
d_call: TRBD1
cdr3_nt: TGCGCCAGCAGCCAAACAGGGGTTGGGACTGAAGCTTTCTTT
cdr3_aa: CASSQTGVGTEAFF

clone_size: once
v_call: TRBV5-6
j_call: TRBJ2-1
cdr3_length: 14
d_call: -
cdr3_nt: TGTGCCAGCAGCTTGAGGTTTAGACGCAATGAGCAGTTCTTC
cdr3_aa: CASSLRFRRNEQFF

clone_size: few
v_call: TRBV6-2/TRBV6-3
j_call: TRBJ2-6
cdr3_length: 16
d_call: -
cdr3_nt: TGTGCCAGCAGTGATCCCAGGGAATCTGGGGCCAACGTCCTGACTTTC
cdr3_aa: CASSDPRESGANVLTF

clone_size: -
v_call: TRBV6-5
j_call: TRBJ1-1
cdr3_length: 14
d_call: -
cdr3_nt: TGTGCCAGCAGTTTGGAGGGGATGAACACTGAAGCTTTCTTT
cdr3_aa: CASSLEGMNTEAFF

clone_size: -
v_call: TRBV7-2
j_call: TRBJ1-1
cdr3_length: 14
d_call: -
cdr3_nt: TGTGCCAGCAGCTTACTTAGGGGGAACACTGAAGCTTTCTTT
cdr3_aa: CASSLLRGNTEAFF

clone_size: -
v_call: TRBV9
j_call: TRBJ1-1
cdr3_length: 14
d_call: -
cdr3_nt: TGTGCCAGCAGCCAAGCGGGCGAGAACACTGAAGCTTTCTTT
cdr3_aa: CASSQAGENTEAFF

clone_size: -
v_call: TRBV14
j_call: TRBJ2-6
cdr3_length: 15
d_call: -
cdr3_nt: TGTGCCAGCAGCCAAGTGGGGTCTGGGGCCAACGTCCTGACTTTC
cdr3_aa: CASSQVGSGANVLTF

clone_size: -
v_call: TRBV7-2
j_call: TRBJ1-1
cdr3_length: 13
d_call: -
cdr3_nt: TGTGCCAGCAGCCCTTGGGAGCACACTGAAGCTTTCTTT
cdr3_aa: CASSPWEHTEAFF

clone_size: -
v_call: TRBV7-2
j_call: TRBJ1-1
cdr3_length: 14
d_call: -
cdr3_nt: TGTGCCAGCAGCTTAGCGGCAGTTAACACTGAAGCTTTCTTT
cdr3_aa: CASSLAAVNTEAFF

clone_size: -
v_call: TRBV7-2
j_call: TRBJ2-7
cdr3_length: 14
d_call: -
cdr3_nt: TGTGCCAGCAGCCCGAAAGAGGTTCCCTACGAGCAGTACTTC
cdr3_aa: CASSPKEVPYEQYF